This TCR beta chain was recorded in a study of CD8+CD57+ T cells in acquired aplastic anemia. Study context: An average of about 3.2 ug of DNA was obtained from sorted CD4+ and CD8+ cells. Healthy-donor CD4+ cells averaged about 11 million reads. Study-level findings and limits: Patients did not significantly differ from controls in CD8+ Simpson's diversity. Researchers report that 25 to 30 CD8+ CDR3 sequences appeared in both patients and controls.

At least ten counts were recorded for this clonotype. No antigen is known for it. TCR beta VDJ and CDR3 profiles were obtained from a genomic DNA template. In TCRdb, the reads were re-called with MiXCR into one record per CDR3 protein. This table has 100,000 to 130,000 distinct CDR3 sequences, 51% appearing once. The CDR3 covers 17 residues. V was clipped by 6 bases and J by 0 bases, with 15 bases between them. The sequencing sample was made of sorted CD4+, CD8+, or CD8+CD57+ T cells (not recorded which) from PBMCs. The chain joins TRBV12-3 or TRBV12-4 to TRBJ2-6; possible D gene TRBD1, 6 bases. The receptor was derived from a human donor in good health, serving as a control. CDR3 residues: CASSLGAVGSGANVLTF. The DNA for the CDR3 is TGTGCCAGCAGCTTGGGGGCAGTGGGCTCTGGGGCCAACGTCCTGACTTTC.